The rows below give T cell receptor beta chains drawn from one sample of a study of T cells in Graves' hyperthyroidism and ophthalmopathy. TCRdb itself ran the multiplex PCR reads through MiXCR, one entry per CDR3 protein. Among approximately 250,000 distinct CDR3 sequences listed, roughly a quarter were seen once. The sequenced sample was blood. These receptors originate from a woman in her thirties or forties with Graves' ophthalmopathy. Both conserved end residues are part of each CDR3. A D gene is named only where the DNA matches it firmly. Size is stated for part of the rows, as once, few or many counts, or as a class when the clone is expanded.

d_call	v_call	j_call	clone_size	cdr3_aa	cdr3_nt
NA	TRBV12-3/TRBV12-4	TRBJ1-2	NA	CASTRGNVYGYTF	TGTGCCAGCACGAGGGGGAACGTCTATGGCTACACCTTC
TRBD2	TRBV11-2	TRBJ2-5	NA	CASSPYPSGGAKETQYF	TGTGCCAGCAGCCCCTACCCGAGCGGGGGAGCAAAGGAGACCCAGTACTTC
TRBD1	TRBV27	TRBJ2-7	few	CASSLTGASTSYEQYF	TGTGCCAGCAGTTTGACAGGGGCCTCCACCTCCTACGAGCAGTACTTC
TRBD1	TRBV12-3/TRBV12-4	TRBJ1-2	many	CASNPGGQPNYGYTF	TGTGCCAGCAATCCCGGGGGACAGCCGAACTATGGCTACACCTTC
TRBD1	TRBV20-1	TRBJ2-5	few	CSARETDRGYSPQETQYF	TGCAGTGCTAGAGAAACGGACAGGGGCTACTCCCCCCAAGAGACCCAGTACTTC
TRBD1	TRBV15	TRBJ2-7	few	CATSTVDRSSYEQYF	TGTGCCACCAGCACGGTGGACAGGTCGTCCTACGAGCAGTACTTC
NA	TRBV6-1	TRBJ1-5	NA	CASSERAGAQHF	TGTGCCAGCAGTGAACGGGCAGGTGCTCAGCATTTT
NA	TRBV24-1	TRBJ1-2	few	CATSDSRTFANYGYTF	TGTGCCACCAGTGATTCTCGGACCTTCGCTAACTATGGCTACACCTTC
TRBD1	TRBV7-9	TRBJ1-1	NA	CASSRRGETEAFF	TGTGCCAGCAGCCGCAGGGGGGAGACTGAAGCTTTCTTT
NA	TRBV27	TRBJ2-7	many	CASSFRLTYEQYF	TGTGCCAGCAGTTTCCGATTGACCTACGAGCAGTACTTC
TRBD2	TRBV10-3	TRBJ2-2	NA	CATRGAGAFAGELFF	TGTGCCACGCGGGGGGCAGGGGCCTTCGCCGGGGAGCTGTTTTTT
TRBD2	TRBV19	TRBJ2-2	many	CASSKNSGSGTGELFF	TGTGCCAGTAGTAAGAATAGCGGGAGCGGGACCGGGGAGCTGTTTTTT
NA	TRBV27	TRBJ2-2	many	CASSLFMRRGRGNTGELFF	TGTGCCAGCAGTTTATTCATGCGGCGAGGGCGGGGAAACACCGGGGAGCTGTTTTTT
TRBD2	TRBV7-2	TRBJ2-2	NA	CASSSRTSEPGELFF	TGTGCCAGCAGCTCCAGGACTAGTGAGCCCGGGGAGCTGTTTTTT
TRBD2	TRBV20-1	TRBJ2-7	NA	CSARDSLGGSHEQYF	TGCAGTGCTAGAGATTCCCTGGGCGGGAGCCACGAGCAGTACTTC
TRBD2	TRBV12-3/TRBV12-4	TRBJ2-2	many	CASSLAGEGIGELFF	TGTGCCAGCAGTCTAGCGGGAGAGGGAATCGGGGAGCTGTTTTTT
TRBD1	TRBV6-1	TRBJ1-5	NA	CASRGTGRNQPQHF	TGTGCCAGCAGGGGGACAGGGAGAAATCAGCCCCAGCATTTT
NA	TRBV12-3/TRBV12-4	TRBJ2-7	once	CASSLDRTGSYEQYF	TGTGCCAGCAGTTTGGATCGTACAGGGTCGTACGAGCAGTACTTC
TRBD1	TRBV15	TRBJ2-7	many	CATSRDPGGQGHYEQYF	TGTGCCACCAGCAGAGATCCAGGGGGACAGGGACACTACGAGCAGTACTTC
NA	TRBV6-1	TRBJ2-7	NA	CASKGTSSYEQYF	TGTGCCAGCAAGGGGACAAGCTCCTACGAGCAGTACTTC
NA	TRBV28	TRBJ1-2	many	CASSFGGDYGYTF	TGTGCCAGCAGTTTTGGGGGCGACTATGGCTACACCTTC
TRBD2	TRBV6-1	TRBJ2-7	NA	CASMVGGVGEQYF	TGTGCCAGCATGGTGGGAGGGGTGGGGGAGCAGTACTTC
NA	TRBV12-3/TRBV12-4	TRBJ1-2	many	CASSFSRTAYTF	TGTGCCAGCAGTTTTTCCCGGACAGCCTACACCTTC
NA	TRBV28	TRBJ2-5	many	CASSFPSLAQYF	TGTGCCAGCAGTTTTCCTAGCTTGGCCCAGTACTTC
NA	TRBV25-1	TRBJ2-7	many	CASSATRVVPNEQYF	TGTGCCAGCAGCGCCACCCGGGTAGTTCCTAACGAGCAGTACTTC
TRBD1	TRBV11-2	TRBJ1-1	many	CASSLGTGGGWTEAFF	TGTGCCAGCAGCTTAGGGACAGGGGGCGGATGGACTGAAGCTTTCTTT
NA	TRBV12-3/TRBV12-4	TRBJ1-1	many	CASGISGAEAFF	TGTGCCAGCGGAATTTCCGGGGCTGAAGCTTTCTTT
TRBD1	TRBV29-1	TRBJ2-5	NA	CSVDKSDRGSQETQYF	TGCAGCGTTGATAAGTCCGACAGGGGAAGCCAAGAGACCCAGTACTTC
TRBD2	TRBV11-2	TRBJ2-7	many	CASSSSGTSGRAYEQYF	TGTGCCAGCAGCTCCTCCGGGACTAGCGGGAGGGCCTACGAGCAGTACTTC
NA	TRBV7-2	TRBJ2-5	many	CASSSPGWLETQYF	TGTGCCAGCAGCTCGCCCGGGTGGTTAGAGACCCAGTACTTC
NA	TRBV27	TRBJ2-7	NA	CASSLYGLGLALGEQYF	TGTGCCAGCAGTTTATACGGTCTCGGGCTAGCGTTAGGGGAGCAGTACTTC
NA	TRBV18	TRBJ1-3	many	CASSPARLAGNTIYF	TGTGCCAGCTCACCCGCCCGCTTGGCTGGAAACACCATATATTTT
NA	TRBV7-3	TRBJ1-1	few	CASSLSRTGTEAFF	TGTGCCAGCAGCTTATCACGGACGGGCACTGAAGCTTTCTTT
NA	TRBV9	TRBJ1-1	many	CASSVGSPSTEAFF	TGTGCCAGCAGCGTTGGCTCCCCGAGCACTGAAGCTTTCTTT
TRBD2	TRBV20-1	TRBJ2-3	many	CSASGTRFTDTQYF	TGCAGTGCTTCCGGGACTAGGTTCACAGATACGCAGTATTTT
NA	TRBV20-1	TRBJ1-5	many	CSARDGWVGSPQHF	TGCAGTGCTAGAGATGGCTGGGTCGGGTCGCCCCAGCATTTT
TRBD2	TRBV15	TRBJ2-3	many	CATEARLAGLGPDTQYF	TGTGCCACCGAGGCGAGACTAGCGGGTCTGGGCCCAGATACGCAGTATTTT
NA	TRBV24-1	TRBJ1-2	NA	CATSDPSSYGYTF	TGTGCCACCAGTGACCCTAGCTCCTATGGCTACACCTTC
NA	TRBV12-3/TRBV12-4	TRBJ2-7	many	CASSPQVDSYEQYF	TGTGCCAGCAGTCCACAGGTAGACTCCTACGAGCAGTACTTC
TRBD1	TRBV6-5	TRBJ2-5	NA	CASSWTGDSETQYF	TGTGCCAGCAGTTGGACAGGGGATTCGGAGACCCAGTACTTC